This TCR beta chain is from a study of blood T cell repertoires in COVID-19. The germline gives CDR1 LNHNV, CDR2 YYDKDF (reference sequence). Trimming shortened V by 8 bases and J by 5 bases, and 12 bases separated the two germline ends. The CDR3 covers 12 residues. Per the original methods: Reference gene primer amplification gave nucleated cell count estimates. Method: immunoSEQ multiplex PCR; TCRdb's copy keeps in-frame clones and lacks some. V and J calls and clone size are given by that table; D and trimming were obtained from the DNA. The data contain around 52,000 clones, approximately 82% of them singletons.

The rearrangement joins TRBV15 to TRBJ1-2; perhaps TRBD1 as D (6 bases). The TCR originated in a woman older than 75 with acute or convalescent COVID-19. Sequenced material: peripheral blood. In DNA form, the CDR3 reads TGTGCCACCGGGGGCGGATTATATGGCTACACCTTC. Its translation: CATGGGLYGYTF.